A selection of T cell receptor beta chains follows, all from one sample in a study of shared clonotypes between healthy human individuals. Measured with immunoSEQ multiplex PCR; TCRdb has only the in-frame clones, and not every one. The table has about a million clones, more than 75% seen once. Sequencing was carried out using memory CD4+ T cells sorted from blood. The receptors come from a man younger than 35 in good health. Each CDR3 is given with its conserved first and last residue. D genes are given only for firm matches. For some rows the clone size is stated as once, few or many, or as a class when expanded; others skip it.

d_call cdr3_length j_call clone_size v_call cdr3_aa cdr3_nt
TRBD1 15 TRBJ1-5 many TRBV10-2 CASSESGQGNQPQHF TGCGCCAGCAGTGAGTCGGGACAGGGAAATCAGCCCCAGCATTTT
. 15 TRBJ2-6 . TRBV5-4 CASSPGSSGANVLTF TGTGCCAGCAGCCCGGGTAGCTCTGGGGCCAACGTCCTGACTTTC
. 14 TRBJ2-5 few TRBV7-2 CASSPGLDSATQYF TGTGCCAGCAGCCCAGGACTCGACTCAGCAACCCAGTACTTC
. 15 TRBJ2-6 . TRBV7-7 CASSPRDSGANVLTF TGTGCTAGCAGCCCGAGGGACTCTGGGGCCAACGTCCTGACTTTC
. 16 TRBJ2-1 many TRBV27 CASSLVGRLSYNEQFF TGTGCCAGCAGTTTAGTAGGACGACTGTCCTACAATGAGCAGTTCTTC
TRBD2 13 TRBJ2-7 . TRBV15 CATSIAGGYEQYF TGTGCCACCAGCATAGCGGGAGGCTACGAGCAGTACTTC
. 12 TRBJ1-1 few TRBV29-1 CSARDVGTEAFF TGCAGCGCCCGTGATGTTGGCACTGAAGCTTTCTTT
. 14 TRBJ1-5 . TRBV6-6 CASEASNSNQPQHF TGTGCCAGCGAAGCCTCAAATAGCAATCAGCCCCAGCATTTT
. 15 TRBJ2-1 . TRBV5-4 CASIIDRGAHNEQFF TGTGCCAGCATCATCGATAGGGGGGCACACAATGAGCAGTTCTTC
TRBD2 16 TRBJ2-7 . TRBV15 CATSLGPAGVSYEQYF TGTGCCACCAGCCTGGGTCCAGCGGGAGTTTCCTACGAGCAGTACTTC
. 13 TRBJ2-5 few TRBV27 CASRGRLEETQYF TGTGCCAGCAGAGGACGGTTGGAAGAGACCCAGTACTTC